This T cell receptor (beta chain) was captured by sequencing in a study of T cell repertoires in cytomegalovirus infection. This clonotype showed up just a few times. One entry per CDR3 protein, called by TCRdb with MiXCR from the reads. Among around 300,000 distinct CDR3 sequences listed, more than 20% were seen once. After removal of 0 bases from V and 12 bases from J, the junction contained 7 bases not matched to a gene. From germline, CDR1 is MNHEY and CDR2 SVGEGT. The CDR3 extends over 14 amino acids. This chain connects TRBV6-2 or TRBV6-3 to TRBJ2-1, with 8 positions matching TRBD2. The clonotype comes from a human donor in good health (CMV status not recorded). Some clones in this sample may be carry-over from other donors' samples. The sample consisted of PBMCs. In nucleotides, the CDR3 is TGTGCCAGCAGTTACTCCGGGACTAGTCTAGCGCAGTTCTTC. Translated: CASSYSGTSLAQFF.